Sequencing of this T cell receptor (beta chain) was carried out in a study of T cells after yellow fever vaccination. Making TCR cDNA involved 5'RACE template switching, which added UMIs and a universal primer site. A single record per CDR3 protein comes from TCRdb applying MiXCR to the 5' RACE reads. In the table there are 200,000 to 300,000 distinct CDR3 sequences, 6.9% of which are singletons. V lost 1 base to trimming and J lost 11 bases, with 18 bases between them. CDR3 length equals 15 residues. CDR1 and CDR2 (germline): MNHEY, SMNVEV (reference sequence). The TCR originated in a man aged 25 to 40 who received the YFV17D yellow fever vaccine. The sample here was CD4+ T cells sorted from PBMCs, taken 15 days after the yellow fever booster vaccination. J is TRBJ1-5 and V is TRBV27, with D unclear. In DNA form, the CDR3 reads TGTGCCAGCAGTTTATTCAGTATCCCCCATTCGACCCAGCATTTT. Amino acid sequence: CASSLFSIPHSTQHF.